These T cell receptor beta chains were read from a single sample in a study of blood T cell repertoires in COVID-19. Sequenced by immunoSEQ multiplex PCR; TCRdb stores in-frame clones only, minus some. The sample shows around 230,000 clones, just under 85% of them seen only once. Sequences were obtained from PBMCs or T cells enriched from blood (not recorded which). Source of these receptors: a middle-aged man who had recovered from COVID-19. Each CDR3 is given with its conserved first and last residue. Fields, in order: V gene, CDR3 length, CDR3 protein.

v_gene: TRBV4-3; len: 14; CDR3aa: CASSLQGQGYGYTF
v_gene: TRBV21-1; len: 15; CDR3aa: CASSKAVARAYEQYF
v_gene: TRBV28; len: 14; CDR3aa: CASSLGGTGDGYTF
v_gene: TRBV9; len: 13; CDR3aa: CASSVGGGYGYTF
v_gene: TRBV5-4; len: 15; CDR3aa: CASSRMGQGADEQYF
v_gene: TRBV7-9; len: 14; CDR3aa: CASSFGGGEETQYF
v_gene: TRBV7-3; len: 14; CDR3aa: CASSQDRDQETQYF
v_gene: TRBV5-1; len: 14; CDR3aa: CASSLDGANTEAFF
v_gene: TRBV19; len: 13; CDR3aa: CASSIPSREKLFF
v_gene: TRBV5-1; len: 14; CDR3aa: CASSLGQHGNTIYF
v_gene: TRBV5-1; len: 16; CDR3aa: CASSLERGQSTGELFF
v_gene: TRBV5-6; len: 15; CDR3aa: CASSLVRGTGNTIYF
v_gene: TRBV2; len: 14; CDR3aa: CASSHTGNLEPQHF
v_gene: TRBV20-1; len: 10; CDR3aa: CSASPGEQYF
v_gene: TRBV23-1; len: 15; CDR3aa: CASSLTMGGKSPLHF
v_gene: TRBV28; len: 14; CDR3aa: CASSQTSSQETQYF
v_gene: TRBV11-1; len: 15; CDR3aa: CASSPVGHSGNTIYF
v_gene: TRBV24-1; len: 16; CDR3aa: CATSDPSGGTYNEQFF
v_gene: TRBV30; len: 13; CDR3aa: CAWSGGLRNTIYF
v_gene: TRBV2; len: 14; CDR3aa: CASATGVLLTEAFF
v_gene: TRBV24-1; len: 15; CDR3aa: CATSDFRSSYNEQFF
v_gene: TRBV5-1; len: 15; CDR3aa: CASSLEPLANSPLHF
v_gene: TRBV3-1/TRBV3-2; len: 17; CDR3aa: CASSQDTSGGSYSPLHF
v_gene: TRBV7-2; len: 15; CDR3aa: CASNALAGGGNEQFF
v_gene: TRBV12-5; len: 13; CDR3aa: CASGLQGDQPQHF
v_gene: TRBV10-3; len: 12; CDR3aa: CAISDGGRALHF
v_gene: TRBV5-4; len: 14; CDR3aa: CASSLSRVEETQYF
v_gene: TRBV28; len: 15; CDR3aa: CASSSLSGGPYEQYF
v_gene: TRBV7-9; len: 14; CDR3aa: CASSLHTSGSAQYF
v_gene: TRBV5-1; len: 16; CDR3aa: CASSPDGHTVAGELFF
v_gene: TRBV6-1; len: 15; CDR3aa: CASSEDRGYRETQYF
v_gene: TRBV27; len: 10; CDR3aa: CASTSGAQYF
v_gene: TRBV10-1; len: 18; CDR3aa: CASSDARASGRVVNEQFF
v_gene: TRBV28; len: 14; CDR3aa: CASSSPAEGETQYF
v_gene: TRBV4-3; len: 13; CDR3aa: CASSQDRSETQYF
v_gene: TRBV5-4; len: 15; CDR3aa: CASSSGGRTANEQFF
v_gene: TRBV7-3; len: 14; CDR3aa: CASSPQGRGNEQYF
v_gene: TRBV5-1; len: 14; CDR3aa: CASSLGSGQGRAFF
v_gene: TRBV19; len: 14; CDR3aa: CASMVLAGTGELFF
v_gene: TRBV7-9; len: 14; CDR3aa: CASSRQGPNTEAFF
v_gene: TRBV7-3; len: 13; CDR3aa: CASTLDRGTEAFF
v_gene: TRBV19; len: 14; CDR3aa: CASSTLAPNYGYTF
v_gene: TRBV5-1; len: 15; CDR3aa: CASSLFPAAQETQYF
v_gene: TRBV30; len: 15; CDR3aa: CAWSGSGAMNTEAFF
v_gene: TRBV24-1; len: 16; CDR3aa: CATAGRGGSHGGGYTF
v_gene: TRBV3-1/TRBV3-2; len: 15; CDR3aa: CASSSADTISYEQYF
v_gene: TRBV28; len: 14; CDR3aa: CASTRDRGPYGYTF
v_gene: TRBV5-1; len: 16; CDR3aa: CASSPTDSRYTYEQYF
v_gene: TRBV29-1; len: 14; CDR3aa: CSAEPPSGINEQFF
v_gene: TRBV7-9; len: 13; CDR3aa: CASSRRLGETQYF
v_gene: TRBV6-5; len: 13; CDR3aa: CASRNRGALGWTF